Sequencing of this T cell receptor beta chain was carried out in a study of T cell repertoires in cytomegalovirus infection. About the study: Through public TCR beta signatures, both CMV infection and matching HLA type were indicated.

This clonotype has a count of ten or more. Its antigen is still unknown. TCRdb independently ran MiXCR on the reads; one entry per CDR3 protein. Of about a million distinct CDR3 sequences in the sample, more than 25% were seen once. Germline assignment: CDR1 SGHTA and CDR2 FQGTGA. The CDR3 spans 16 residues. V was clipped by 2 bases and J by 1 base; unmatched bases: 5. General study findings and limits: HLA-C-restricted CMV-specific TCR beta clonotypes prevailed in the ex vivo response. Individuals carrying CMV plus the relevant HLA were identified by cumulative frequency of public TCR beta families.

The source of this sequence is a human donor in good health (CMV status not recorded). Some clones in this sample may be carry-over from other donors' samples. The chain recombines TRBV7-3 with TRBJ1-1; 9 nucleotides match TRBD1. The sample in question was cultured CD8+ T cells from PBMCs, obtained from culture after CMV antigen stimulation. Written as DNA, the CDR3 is TGTGCCAGCAGCTTAGGGCCGGGACAGGGGAACACTGAAGCTTTCTTT. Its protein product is CASSLGPGQGNTEAFF.